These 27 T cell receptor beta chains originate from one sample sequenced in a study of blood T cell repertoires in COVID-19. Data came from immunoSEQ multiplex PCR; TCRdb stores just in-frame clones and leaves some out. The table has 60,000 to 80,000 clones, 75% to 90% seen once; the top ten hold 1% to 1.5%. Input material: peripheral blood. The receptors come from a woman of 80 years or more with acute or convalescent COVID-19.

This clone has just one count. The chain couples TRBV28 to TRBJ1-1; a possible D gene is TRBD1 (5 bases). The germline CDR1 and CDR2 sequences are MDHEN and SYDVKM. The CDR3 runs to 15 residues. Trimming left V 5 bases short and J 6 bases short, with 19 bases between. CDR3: CASSPNGRGGAEAFF. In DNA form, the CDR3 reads TGTGCCAGCAGTCCCAACGGGAGGGGAGGCGCTGAAGCTTTCTTT.

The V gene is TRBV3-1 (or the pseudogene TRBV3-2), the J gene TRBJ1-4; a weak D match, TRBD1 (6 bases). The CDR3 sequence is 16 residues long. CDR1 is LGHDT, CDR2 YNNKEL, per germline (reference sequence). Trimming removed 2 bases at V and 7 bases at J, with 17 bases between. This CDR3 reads CASSQSGGWSREKLFF. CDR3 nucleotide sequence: TGTGCCAGCAGCCAATCTGGGGGCTGGTCTCGTGAAAAACTGTTTTTT.

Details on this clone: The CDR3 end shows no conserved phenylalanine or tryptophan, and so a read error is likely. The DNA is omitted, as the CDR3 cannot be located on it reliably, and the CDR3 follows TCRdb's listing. CDR3 protein: CAIRADRDILTV. The J gene is TRBJ1-6, the V gene TRBV10-3; TRBD1 is taken as the D call from the table, unchecked against the DNA. Termini included, the CDR3 measures 12 amino acids. The germline CDR1 and CDR2 sequences are ENHRY and SYGVKD.

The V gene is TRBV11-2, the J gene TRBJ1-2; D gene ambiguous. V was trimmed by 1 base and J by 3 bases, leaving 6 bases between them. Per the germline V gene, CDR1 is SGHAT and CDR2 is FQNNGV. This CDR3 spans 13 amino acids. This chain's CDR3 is CASSLAGHYGYTF. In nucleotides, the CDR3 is TGTGCCAGCAGCTTAGCAGGCCACTATGGCTACACCTTC.

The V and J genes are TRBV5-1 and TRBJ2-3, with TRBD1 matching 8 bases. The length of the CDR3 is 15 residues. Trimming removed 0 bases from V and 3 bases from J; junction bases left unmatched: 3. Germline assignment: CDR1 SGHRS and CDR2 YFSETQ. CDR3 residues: CASSLGTGRTDTQYF. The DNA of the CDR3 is TGCGCCAGCAGCTTGGGGACAGGGCGGACAGATACGCAGTATTTT.

This CDR3 is CASSFDRQWGQYF. The CDR3 DNA follows: TGTGCCAGCAGTTTTGACAGGCAATGGGGGCAGTACTTC. The J gene is TRBJ2-7, the V gene TRBV12-3 or TRBV12-4, with D perhaps TRBD1 (6 bases). The V and J ends lost 3 bases and 9 bases respectively, with 15 bases between them. The CDR3 consists of 13 residues.

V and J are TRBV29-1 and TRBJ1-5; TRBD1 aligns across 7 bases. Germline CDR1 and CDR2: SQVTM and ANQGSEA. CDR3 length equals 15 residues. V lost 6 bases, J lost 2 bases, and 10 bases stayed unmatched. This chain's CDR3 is CSVSGGFLGNQPQHF. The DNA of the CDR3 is TGCAGCGTCTCAGGGGGGTTTCTCGGCAATCAGCCCCAGCATTTT. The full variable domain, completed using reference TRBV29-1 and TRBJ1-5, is SAVISQKPSRDICQRGTSLTIQCQVDSQVTMMFWYRQQPGQSLTLIATANQGSEATYESGFVIDKFPISRPNLTFSTLTVSNMSPEDSSIYLCSVSGGFLGNQPQHFGDGTRLSIL.

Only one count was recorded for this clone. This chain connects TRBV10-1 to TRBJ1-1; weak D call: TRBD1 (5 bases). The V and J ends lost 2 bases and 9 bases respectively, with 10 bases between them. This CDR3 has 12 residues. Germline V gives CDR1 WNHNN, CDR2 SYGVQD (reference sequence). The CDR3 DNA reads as TGCGCCAGCAGTGAGACCGGGACTAAAGCTTTCTTT. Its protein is CASSETGTKAFF.

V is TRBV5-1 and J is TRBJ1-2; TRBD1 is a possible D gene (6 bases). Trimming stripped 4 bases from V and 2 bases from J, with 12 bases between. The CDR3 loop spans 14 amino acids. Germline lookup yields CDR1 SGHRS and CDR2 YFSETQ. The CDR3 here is CASSPGTPNYGYTF. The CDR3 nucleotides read TGCGCCAGCAGCCCAGGGACACCCAACTATGGCTACACCTTC.

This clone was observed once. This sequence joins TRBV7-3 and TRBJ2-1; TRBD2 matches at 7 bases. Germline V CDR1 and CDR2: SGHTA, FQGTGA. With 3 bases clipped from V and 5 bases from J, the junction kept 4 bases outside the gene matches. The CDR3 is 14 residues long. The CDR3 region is CASSFSGPNNEQFF. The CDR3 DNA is TGTGCCAGCAGCTTTAGCGGGCCAAACAATGAGCAGTTCTTC.

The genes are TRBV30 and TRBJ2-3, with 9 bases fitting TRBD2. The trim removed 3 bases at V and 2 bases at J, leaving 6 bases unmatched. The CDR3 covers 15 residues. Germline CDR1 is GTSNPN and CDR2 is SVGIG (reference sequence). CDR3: CAWRLAGSSTDTQYF. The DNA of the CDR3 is TGTGCCTGGAGGCTAGCGGGGAGTTCCACAGATACGCAGTATTTT.

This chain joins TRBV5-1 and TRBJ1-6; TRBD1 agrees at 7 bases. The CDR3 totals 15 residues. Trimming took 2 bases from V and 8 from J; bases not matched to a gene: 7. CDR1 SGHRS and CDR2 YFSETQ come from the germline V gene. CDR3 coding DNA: TGCGCCAGCAGCTTACGACAGGGAGGAGATTCACCCCTCCACTTT. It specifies CASSLRQGGDSPLHF.

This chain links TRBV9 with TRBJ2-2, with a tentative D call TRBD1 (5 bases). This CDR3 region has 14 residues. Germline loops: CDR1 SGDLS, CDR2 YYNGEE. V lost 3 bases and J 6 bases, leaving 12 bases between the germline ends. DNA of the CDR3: TGTGCCAGCAGCGCAGGGATAGAAGCCGGGGAGCTGTTTTTT. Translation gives CASSAGIEAGELFF.

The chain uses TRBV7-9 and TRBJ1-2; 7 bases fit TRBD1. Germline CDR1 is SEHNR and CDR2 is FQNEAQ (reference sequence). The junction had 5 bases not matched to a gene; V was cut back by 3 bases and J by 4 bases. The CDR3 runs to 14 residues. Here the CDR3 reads CASSLESGGYGYTF. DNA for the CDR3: TGTGCCAGCAGCTTGGAGTCAGGGGGCTATGGCTACACCTTC.

In DNA, the CDR3 is TGTGCCAGCAGCTTTCCCCTGACAGGGGCCAAAAACATTCAGTACTTC. Translated: CASSFPLTGAKNIQYF. The chain uses TRBV7-2 and TRBJ2-4, with 7 bases lining up with TRBD1. CDR3 length equals 16 residues. Unmatched junction bases numbered 6, after V lost 3 bases and J lost 1 base. Per germline, CDR1 SGHTA and CDR2 FQGNSA. The full variable domain, its missing parts supplied by reference TRBV7-2 and TRBJ2-4, is GAGVSQSPSNKVTEKGKDVELRCDPISGHTALYWYRQSLGQGLEFLIYFQGNSAPDKSGLPSDRFSAERTGGSVSTLTIQRTQQEDSAVYLCASSFPLTGAKNIQYFGAGTRLSVL.

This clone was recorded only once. CDR3 sequence reads: CAISATGTKRSNSPLHF. The CDR3 bases are TGTGCCATCTCGGCGACAGGTACGAAACGGAGCAATTCACCCCTCCACTTT. This sequence joins TRBV10-3 and TRBJ1-6; D is possibly TRBD1 (6 bases). From germline, CDR1 is ENHRY and CDR2 SYGVKD. V gave up 8 bases and J gave up 7 bases, with 24 bases separating them. The CDR3 has 17 amino acids.

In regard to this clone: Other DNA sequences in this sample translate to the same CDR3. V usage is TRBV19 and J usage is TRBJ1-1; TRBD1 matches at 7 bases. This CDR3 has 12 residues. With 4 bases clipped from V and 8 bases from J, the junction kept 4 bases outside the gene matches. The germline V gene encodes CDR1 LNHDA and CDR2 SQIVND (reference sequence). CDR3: CASSRQGPEAFF. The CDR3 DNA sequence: TGTGCCAGTAGTAGACAGGGTCCCGAAGCTTTCTTT.

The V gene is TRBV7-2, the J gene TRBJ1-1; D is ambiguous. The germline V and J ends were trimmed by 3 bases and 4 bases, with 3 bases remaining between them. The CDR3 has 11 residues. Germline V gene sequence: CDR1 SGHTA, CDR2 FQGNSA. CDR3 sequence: CASSFLTEAFF. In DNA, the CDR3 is TGTGCCAGCAGCTTCCTCACTGAAGCTTTCTTT.

CDR3 DNA: TGCGCCAGCAGCCAAGGCCCCCCCCGGGGGGGGGAGACCCAGTACTTC. This encodes CASSQGPPRGGETQYF. The chain joins TRBV4-1 to TRBJ2-5; TRBD2 matches at 8 bases. This CDR3 contains 16 residues. The V segment lost 1 base and the J segment 5 bases; nucleotides outside the gene matches: 9. Germline assignment: CDR1 MGHRA and CDR2 YSYEKL.

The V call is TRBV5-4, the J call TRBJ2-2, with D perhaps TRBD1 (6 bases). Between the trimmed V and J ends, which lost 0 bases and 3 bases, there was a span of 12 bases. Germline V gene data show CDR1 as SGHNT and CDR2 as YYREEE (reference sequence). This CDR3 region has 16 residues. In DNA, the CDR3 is TGTGCCAGCAGCTTGGAAAGGGGACACCACACCGGGGAGCTGTTTTTT. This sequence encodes CASSLERGHHTGELFF.

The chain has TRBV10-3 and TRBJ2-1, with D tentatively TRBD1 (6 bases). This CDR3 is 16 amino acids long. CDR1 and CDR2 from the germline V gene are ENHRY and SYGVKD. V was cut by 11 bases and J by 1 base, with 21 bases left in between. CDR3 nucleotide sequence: TGTGCCGTCCGGGACATAGGGACCGCTTCCTACAATGAGCAGTTCTTC. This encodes CAVRDIGTASYNEQFF.

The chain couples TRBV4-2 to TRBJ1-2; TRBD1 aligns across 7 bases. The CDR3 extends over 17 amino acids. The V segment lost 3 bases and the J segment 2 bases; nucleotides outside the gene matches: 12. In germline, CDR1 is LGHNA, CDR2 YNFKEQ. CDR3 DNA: TGTGCCAGCAGCCAGGGTTTCGGGGACAGCCTAAACTATGGCTACACCTTC. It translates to CASSQGFGDSLNYGYTF.

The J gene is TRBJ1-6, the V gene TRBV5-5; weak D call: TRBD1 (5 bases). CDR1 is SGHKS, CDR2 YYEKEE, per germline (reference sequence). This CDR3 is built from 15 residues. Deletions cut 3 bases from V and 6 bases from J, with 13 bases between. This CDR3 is CASSWSGGINSPLHF. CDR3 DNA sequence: TGTGCCAGCAGCTGGTCCGGGGGGATTAATTCACCCCTCCACTTT.

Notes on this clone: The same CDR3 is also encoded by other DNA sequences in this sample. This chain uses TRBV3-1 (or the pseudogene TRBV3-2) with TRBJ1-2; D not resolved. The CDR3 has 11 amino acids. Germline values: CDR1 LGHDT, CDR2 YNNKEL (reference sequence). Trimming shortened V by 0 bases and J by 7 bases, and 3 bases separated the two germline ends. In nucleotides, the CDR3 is TGTGCCAGCAGCCAAGATCTTGGCTACACCTTC. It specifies CASSQDLGYTF.

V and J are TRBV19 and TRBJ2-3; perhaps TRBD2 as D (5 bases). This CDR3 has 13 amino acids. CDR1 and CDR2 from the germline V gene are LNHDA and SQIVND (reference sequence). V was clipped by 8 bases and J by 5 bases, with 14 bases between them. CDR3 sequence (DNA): TGTGCCAGTGCATCTTCCGGGGTAGATACGCAGTATTTT. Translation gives CASASSGVDTQYF.

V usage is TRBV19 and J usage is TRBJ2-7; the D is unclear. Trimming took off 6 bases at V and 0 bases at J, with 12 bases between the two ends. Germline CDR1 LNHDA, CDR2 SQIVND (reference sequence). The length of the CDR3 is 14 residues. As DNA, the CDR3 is TGTGCCAGTAGGGAAGCGAGTACCTCCTACGAGCAGTACTTC. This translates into CASREASTSYEQYF.

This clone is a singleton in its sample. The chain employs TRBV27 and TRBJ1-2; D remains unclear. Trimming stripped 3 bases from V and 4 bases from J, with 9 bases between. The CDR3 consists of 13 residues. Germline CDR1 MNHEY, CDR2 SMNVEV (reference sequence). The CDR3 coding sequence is TGTGCCAGCAGTTTGAGGTTGGGCTATGGCTACACCTTC. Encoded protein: CASSLRLGYGYTF.